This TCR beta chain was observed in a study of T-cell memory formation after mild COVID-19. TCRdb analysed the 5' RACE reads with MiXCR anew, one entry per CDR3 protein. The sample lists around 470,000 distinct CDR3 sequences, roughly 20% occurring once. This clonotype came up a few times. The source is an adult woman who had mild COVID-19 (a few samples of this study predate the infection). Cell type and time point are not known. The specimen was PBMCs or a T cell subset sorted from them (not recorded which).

CDR3 sequence (DNA): TGTGCCAGCAGCCGCGCAGGGGGTAGCGATGAGCAGTTCTTC. This translates into CASSRAGGSDEQFF. This rearrangement joins TRBV6-6 to TRBJ2-1; the match to TRBD1 covers 7 bases. After removal of 6 bases from V and 8 bases from J, the junction contained 10 bases not matched to a gene. Germline CDR1 MNHNY, CDR2 SVGAGI (reference sequence). The CDR3 runs 14 residues.